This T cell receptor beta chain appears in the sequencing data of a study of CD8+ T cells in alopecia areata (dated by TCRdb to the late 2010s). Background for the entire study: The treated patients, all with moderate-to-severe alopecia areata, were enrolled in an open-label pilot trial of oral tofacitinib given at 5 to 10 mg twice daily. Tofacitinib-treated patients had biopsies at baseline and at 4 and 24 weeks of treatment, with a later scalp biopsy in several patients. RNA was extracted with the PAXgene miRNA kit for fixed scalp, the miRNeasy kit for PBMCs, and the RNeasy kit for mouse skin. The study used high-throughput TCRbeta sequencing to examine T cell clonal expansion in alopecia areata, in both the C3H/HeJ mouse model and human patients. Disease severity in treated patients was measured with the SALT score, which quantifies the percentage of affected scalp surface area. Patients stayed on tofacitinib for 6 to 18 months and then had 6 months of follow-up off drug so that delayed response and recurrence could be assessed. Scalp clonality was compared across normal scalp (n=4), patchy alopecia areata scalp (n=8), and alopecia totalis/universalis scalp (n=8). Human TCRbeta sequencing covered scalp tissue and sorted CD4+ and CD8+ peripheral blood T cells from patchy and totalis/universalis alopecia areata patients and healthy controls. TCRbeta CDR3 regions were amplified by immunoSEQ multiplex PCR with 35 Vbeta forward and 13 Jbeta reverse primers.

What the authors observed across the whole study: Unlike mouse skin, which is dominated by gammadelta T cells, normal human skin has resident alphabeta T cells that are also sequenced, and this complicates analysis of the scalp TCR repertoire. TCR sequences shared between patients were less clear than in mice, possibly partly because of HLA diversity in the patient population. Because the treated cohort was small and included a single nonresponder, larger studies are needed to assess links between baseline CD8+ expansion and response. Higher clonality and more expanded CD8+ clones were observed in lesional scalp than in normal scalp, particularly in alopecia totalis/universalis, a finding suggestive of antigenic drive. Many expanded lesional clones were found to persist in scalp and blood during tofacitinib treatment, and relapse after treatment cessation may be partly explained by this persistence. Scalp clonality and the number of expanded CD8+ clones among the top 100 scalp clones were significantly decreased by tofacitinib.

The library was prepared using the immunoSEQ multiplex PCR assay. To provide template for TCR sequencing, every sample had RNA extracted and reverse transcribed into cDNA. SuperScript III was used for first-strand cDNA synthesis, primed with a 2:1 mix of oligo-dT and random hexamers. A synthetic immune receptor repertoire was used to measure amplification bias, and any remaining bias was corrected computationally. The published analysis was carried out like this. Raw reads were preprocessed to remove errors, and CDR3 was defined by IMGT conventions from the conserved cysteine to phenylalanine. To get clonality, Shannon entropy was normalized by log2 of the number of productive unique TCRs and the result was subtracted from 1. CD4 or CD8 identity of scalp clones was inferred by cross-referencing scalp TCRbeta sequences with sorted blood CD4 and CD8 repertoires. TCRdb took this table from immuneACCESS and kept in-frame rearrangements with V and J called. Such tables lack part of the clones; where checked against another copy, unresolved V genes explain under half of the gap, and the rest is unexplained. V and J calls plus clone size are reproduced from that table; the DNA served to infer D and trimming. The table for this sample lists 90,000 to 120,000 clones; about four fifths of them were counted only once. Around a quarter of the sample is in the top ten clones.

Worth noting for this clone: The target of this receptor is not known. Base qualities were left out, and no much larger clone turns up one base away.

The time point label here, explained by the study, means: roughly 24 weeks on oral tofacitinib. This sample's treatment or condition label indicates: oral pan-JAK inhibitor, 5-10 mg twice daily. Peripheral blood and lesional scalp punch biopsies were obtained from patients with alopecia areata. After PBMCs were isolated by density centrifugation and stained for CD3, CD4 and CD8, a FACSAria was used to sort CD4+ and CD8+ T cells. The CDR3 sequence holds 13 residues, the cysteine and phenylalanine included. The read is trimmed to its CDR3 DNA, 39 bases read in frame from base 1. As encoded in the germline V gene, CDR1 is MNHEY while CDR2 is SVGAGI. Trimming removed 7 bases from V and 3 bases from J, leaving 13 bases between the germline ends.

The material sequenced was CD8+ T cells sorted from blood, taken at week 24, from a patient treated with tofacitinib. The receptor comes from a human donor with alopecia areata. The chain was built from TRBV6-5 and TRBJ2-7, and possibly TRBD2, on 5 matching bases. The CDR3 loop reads CASTPNGNYEQYF. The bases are TGTGCCAGCACCCCGAACGGGAACTACGAGCAGTACTTC.